This T cell receptor (beta chain) was retrieved from a study of T cell responses to AZD1222 COVID-19 vaccine. Broader study findings: Mostly white British, mostly female donors; authors suggested clonal diversity may be underestimated. Along spike, vaccine-associated CD4 TCRs were found throughout, with dominance at 160-218 and 743-854. Close to half of all spike-specific TCRs reportedly target regions of the variants that are unmutated.

Sequenced by immunoSEQ multiplex PCR; TCRdb stores in-frame clones only, minus some. This sample yields over 100,000 clones, of which around nine tenths are seen a single time; over 3% belongs to the top ten. Trimming left V 4 bases short and J 2 bases short, with 17 bases between. The germline V gene has CDR1 SEHNR and CDR2 FQNEAQ (reference sequence). The CDR3 length is 16 residues. Concerning this clone: Its antigen is not known.

The chain recombines TRBV7-9 with TRBJ1-2; D is uncertain. The clonotype originates from an adult who received the MenACWY meningococcal vaccine as a control. Sequences were derived from peripheral blood, sampled 28 days after the second dose of the MenACWY control vaccine. The CDR3 sequence is CASSSAGEVINYGYTF. CDR3 nucleotide sequence: TGTGCCAGCAGCTCCGCTGGGGAGGTAATAAACTATGGCTACACCTTC.